The 12 T cell receptor beta chains below were found in one sample sequenced in a study of shared clonotypes between healthy human individuals. The data were produced by immunoSEQ multiplex PCR, yet TCRdb's version contains in-frame clones alone and is incomplete. The sample consists of millions of clones, approximately 94% of them appearing once. CD45RO-negative, CCR7-selected cells formed the naive CD8 fraction, which excluded terminally differentiated effector memory CD45RA+ cells. Sequenced sample: naive CD8+ T cells sorted from blood. These receptors were obtained from a man aged 18-30 years in good health.

The chain carries TRBV27 and TRBJ2-1; D gene ambiguous. Looked up from germline, CDR1 is MNHEY and CDR2 is SMNVEV (reference sequence). Trimming took off 6 bases at V and 7 bases at J, with 13 bases between the two ends. This CDR3 region has 13 residues. Here the CDR3 DNA reads TGTGCCAGCAGGGGCCCTTTGGGGAATGAGCAGTTCTTC. Residues: CASRGPLGNEQFF.

The rearrangement joins TRBV28 to TRBJ2-7, with 8 bases aligning to TRBD2. The CDR3 length is 14 residues. V shed 5 bases and J 3 bases; nucleotides not matched to a gene: 6. Germline V gene sequence: CDR1 MDHEN, CDR2 SYDVKM. The CDR3 is CASSHLAGHYEQYF. As DNA, the CDR3 is TGTGCCAGCAGTCACCTAGCGGGCCACTACGAGCAGTACTTC.

Turning to this clone: Additional DNA sequences in this sample encode the identical CDR3. The rearrangement links TRBV7-9 to TRBJ2-7, with a possible D match to TRBD1 (6 bases). V gave up 5 bases and J gave up 0 bases, with 11 bases separating them. The CDR3 covers 14 residues. CDR1 and CDR2 from the germline V gene are SEHNR and FQNEAQ (reference sequence). The CDR3 sequence: CASSPQGLSYEQYF. The CDR3, as DNA: TGTGCCAGCAGCCCACAGGGTCTCTCCTACGAGCAGTACTTC.

Only one count was recorded for this clone. The V call is TRBV7-8, the J call TRBJ2-5; TRBD2 agrees at 14 bases. This CDR3 is 16 amino acids long. Per germline, CDR1 SGHVS and CDR2 FQNEAQ. The J segment lost 4 bases and the V segment lost 5 bases, leaving 6 bases of the junction unmatched. CDR3 loop: CASSPEGLAGAETQYF. CDR3 bases: TGTGCCAGCAGCCCTGAGGGACTAGCGGGAGCAGAGACCCAGTACTTC.

This clone was observed a single time. Different DNA sequences within this sample yield the same CDR3. This chain links TRBV5-1 with TRBJ1-1; weak D call: TRBD1 (5 bases). There are 13 residues in the CDR3. Trimming stripped 3 bases from V and 1 base from J, with 7 bases between. CDR1 SGHRS and CDR2 YFSETQ come from the germline V gene. The CDR3 nucleotides read TGCGCCAGCAGCTATCAGGGGAACACTGAAGCTTTCTTT. Translation gives CASSYQGNTEAFF.

This clone was observed once. V and J are TRBV7-9 and TRBJ2-1; D remains unclear. The CDR3 loop spans 13 amino acids. CDR1 is SEHNR, CDR2 FQNEAQ, per germline (reference sequence). Trimming removed 5 bases at V and 10 bases at J, with 15 bases between. CDR3 in DNA: TGTGCCAGCAGCCGCCAACAAGCTCGGGAGCAGTTCTTC. It yields the protein CASSRQQAREQFF.

This chain joins TRBV19 and TRBJ2-1; 11 bases match TRBD2. Germline CDR1 LNHDA, CDR2 SQIVND (reference sequence). The CDR3 has 19 amino acids. V dropped 6 bases and J dropped 0; count of bases not matched to a gene: 13. CDR3 residues: CASRGGTPTSGSSYNEQFF. CDR3 in DNA: TGTGCCAGTAGGGGTGGGACACCTACTAGCGGGAGCTCCTACAATGAGCAGTTCTTC.

J is TRBJ1-1 and V is TRBV5-1; the D gene is possibly TRBD1 (6 bases). Trimming removed 1 base from V and 0 bases from J, with 13 bases in between. Germline V gene lookup returns CDR1 SGHRS and CDR2 YFSETQ. This CDR3 has 16 residues. The CDR3 nucleotides read TGCGCCAGCAGCTTGAGTCAGGGGCTAATGAACACTGAAGCTTTCTTT. Protein product: CASSLSQGLMNTEAFF.

This sequence joins TRBV19 and TRBJ2-1, with TRBD2 matching 13 bases. CDR3 size: 15 residues. The ends lost 2 bases at V and 6 bases at J; junction bases unmatched: 1. Germline CDR1 is LNHDA and CDR2 is SQIVND (reference sequence). Here the CDR3 reads CASSIWTSGSNEQFF. The CDR3 coding sequence is TGTGCCAGTAGTATATGGACTAGCGGGAGCAATGAGCAGTTCTTC.

The CDR3 reads CASSLEGRGLTLTYEQYF. Written as DNA, the CDR3 is TGTGCCAGCAGCTTAGAAGGGAGGGGCCTAACCTTAACCTACGAGCAGTACTTC. The V and J genes are TRBV7-2 and TRBJ2-7; 7 bases agree with TRBD2. Germline V gene data show CDR1 as SGHTA and CDR2 as FQGNSA. Trimming at V came to 1 base and at J to 2 bases, leaving 14 bases not matched to a gene. This CDR3 comprises 18 residues. The entire variable domain, with the rest obtained from reference TRBV7-2 and TRBJ2-7, is as follows: GAGVSQSPSNKVTEKGKDVELRCDPISGHTALYWYRQSLGQGLEFLIYFQGNSAPDKSGLPSDRFSAERTGGSVSTLTIQRTQQEDSAVYLCASSLEGRGLTLTYEQYFGPGTRLTVT.

V usage is TRBV7-9 and J usage is TRBJ2-7; D is uncertain. The CDR3 extends over 14 amino acids. Between the trimmed V and J ends, which lost 3 bases and 2 bases, there was a span of 11 bases. Germline V CDR1 and CDR2: SEHNR, FQNEAQ (reference sequence). The CDR3 DNA reads TGTGCCAGCAGCTTCGGAACAGCAACCTACGAGCAGTACTTC. It yields the protein CASSFGTATYEQYF.

The chain joins TRBV19 to TRBJ2-7; the match to TRBD2 covers 7 bases. Germline assignment: CDR1 LNHDA and CDR2 SQIVND (reference sequence). The CDR3 sequence is 14 residues long. The ends lost 5 bases at V and 6 bases at J; junction bases unmatched: 10. For the CDR3, the DNA is TGTGCCAGTAGTCCCTGGGACTACGCCCGCGAGCAGTACTTC. Its protein product is CASSPWDYAREQYF.